These T cell receptor beta chains were read from a single sample in a study of T-cell reconstitution after alpha-beta-depleted transplantation in children. TCRdb ran MiXCR on the PCR reads and lists one entry per CDR3 protein. In the table there are around 700,000 distinct CDR3 sequences, around 13% of which are singletons. This sample comprised PBMCs, obtained before TCRalphabeta/CD19-depleted stem cell transplant. The receptors were sampled from a girl under 10 years old with congenital amegakaryocytic thrombocytopenia, due to receive a stem cell transplant. Each CDR3 is given with its conserved first and last residue. The D gene is left open where the match is weak. A clone size is listed for some rows: how often the clone was seen (once, few, many), or a class if it is expanded.

TGCGCCAGCAGCATAGAGCGGGAGGGTGACGAGCAGTACTTC CASSIEREGDEQYF TRBV5-1 few TRBJ2-7 TRBD2
TGTGCCAGCAGCCAAGTACCGGGAGGGCCCTACAATGAGCAGTTCTTC CASSQVPGGPYNEQFF TRBV14 few TRBJ2-1 TRBD2
TGCGCCAGCAGCTTGACGGGGGCGGACACTGAAGCTTTCTTT CASSLTGADTEAFF TRBV5-1 many TRBJ1-1 -
TGCAGTGCTAGCCCCCTACAGGGTACAGGAAACACCATATATTTT CSASPLQGTGNTIYF TRBV20-1 - TRBJ1-3 -
TGTGCCAGCTCACCAAGGGGCCGGGACGTTCCAAATGAGCAGTTCTTC CASSPRGRDVPNEQFF TRBV18 few TRBJ2-1 -
TGCAGCCCCCCCCTATGGGGGCAGCCCCAGCATTTT CSPPLWGQPQHF TRBV29-1 many TRBJ1-5 -
TGTGCCAGCAGCCAACATTACAATGAGCAGTTCTTC CASSQHYNEQFF TRBV7-9 few TRBJ2-1 -
TGCAGTGCTAGAGATCCGTCAGGGCGCTATCGAACCGGGGAGCTGTTTTTT CSARDPSGRYRTGELFF TRBV20-1 many TRBJ2-2 -
TGCAGCGTTGTCTCGGACAGGGGATATGGCTACACCTTC CSVVSDRGYGYTF TRBV29-1 many TRBJ1-2 TRBD1
TGTGCCAGCAGGGGGACAGCAACTAATGAAAAACTGTTTTTT CASRGTATNEKLFF TRBV12-3/TRBV12-4 - TRBJ1-4 TRBD1
TGCGCCAGCGGACGTGGGGCGGGAAATGAAAAACTGTTTTTT CASGRGAGNEKLFF TRBV5-1 many TRBJ1-4 -
TGTGCCATTAGGGCGACGGGCACAGATACGCAGTATTTT CAIRATGTDTQYF TRBV6-1 many TRBJ2-3 -
TGTGCCAGCACCAGCGGGAGGTTCGATGAGCAGTTCTTC CASTSGRFDEQFF TRBV7-9 many TRBJ2-1 TRBD2
TGTGCCAGCAGTGAAGCGTCCGGGGCCTACTACGAGCAGTACTTC CASSEASGAYYEQYF TRBV2 - TRBJ2-7 -
TGTGCCAGCAGTGAGCCGGGACAGGTGTTTTTGGAGGACAATGAGCAGTTCTTC CASSEPGQVFLEDNEQFF TRBV2 few TRBJ2-1 TRBD1
TGCAGCGTTGAAGACCGGACTAGCGGGGTCTACAATGAGCAGTTCTTC CSVEDRTSGVYNEQFF TRBV29-1 many TRBJ2-1 TRBD2
TGCGCCAGCGCATCGGGGTGGGGCGTGGATGAGCAGTTCTTC CASASGWGVDEQFF TRBV5-1 - TRBJ2-1 -
TGTGCTAGTGGTTTGCCACCGGGACAGGGTAAAAACATTCAGTACTTC CASGLPPGQGKNIQYF TRBV12-5 - TRBJ2-4 TRBD1
TGTGCCAGCAGCTTAGACGGGGGGGCCGGGTTCTACGAGCAGTACTTC CASSLDGGAGFYEQYF TRBV7-6 many TRBJ2-7 TRBD2
TGCGCCAGCAGCCTGGGACTAGCGGGAGAGTACTCCTACGAGCAGTACTTC CASSLGLAGEYSYEQYF TRBV5-1 many TRBJ2-7 TRBD2
TGCAGTGCCGAATATCTAGCGGAGCTGGGGAAGTTCTTC CSAEYLAELGKFF TRBV20-1 many TRBJ2-1 TRBD2
TGCGCCAGCAGCTTGAGCGGACAGGGCTTTAATGAAAAACTGTTTTTT CASSLSGQGFNEKLFF TRBV5-1 - TRBJ1-4 TRBD1
TGCGCCAGCAGCTCGTCTAGCGGGAGCAGTTCCTACGCGCAGTACTTC CASSSSSGSSSYAQYF TRBV5-1 - TRBJ2-7 TRBD2
TGTGCCATCAGTGACAATACGAGGGAAAGTGAAGCTTTCTTT CAISDNTRESEAFF TRBV10-3 many TRBJ1-1 -
TGCGCCAGCAGCCTTGAAAGGGGGATGACGATCCGCGTTGAGCAGTTCTTC CASSLERGMTIRVEQFF TRBV5-1 many TRBJ2-1 -
TGTGCCTGGAGGTGGGGACCGGGTGGCACTGAAGCTTTCTTT CAWRWGPGGTEAFF TRBV30 - TRBJ1-1 -
TGCAGTGCTAGATTGGGGGACGAGCAGTACTTC CSARLGDEQYF TRBV20-1 few TRBJ2-7 -
TGTGCCTGCGGGACAGTCACCGGGGAGCTGTTTTTT CACGTVTGELFF TRBV30 few TRBJ2-2 TRBD1
TGTGCCAGCAGCCACTTACAGGGGACTGAAGCTTTCTTT CASSHLQGTEAFF TRBV12-3/TRBV12-4 many TRBJ1-1 TRBD1
TGTGCCAGCAGTCCCTTGACTAGCCAGGGCCTACGCACAGATACGCAGTATTTT CASSPLTSQGLRTDTQYF TRBV27 many TRBJ2-3 TRBD2
TGTGCCAGCAGCTTAAGTGTAGGGGCAAACTACGAGCAGTACTTC CASSLSVGANYEQYF TRBV7-3 few TRBJ2-7 -
TGTGCCAGCAGTTACTCGGGACATACATACGAGCAGTACTTC CASSYSGHTYEQYF TRBV6-5 many TRBJ2-7 -
TGTCCCATCAGTGAGACCGTCAGACCCCACGAGCAGTACTTC CPISETVRPHEQYF TRBV10-3 - TRBJ2-7 -
TGCGCCAGCAGCTGGTCCCGGACAGGAGTCAATGAGCAGTTCTTC CASSWSRTGVNEQFF TRBV5-1 once TRBJ2-1 TRBD1
TGTGCCAGCAGCCATAGGGAGGGGGTCGGCTACACCTTC CASSHREGVGYTF TRBV3-1 many TRBJ1-2 -
TGCGCCAGCAGCTTGGTGGGTTCAGGCTCCTACGAGCAGTACTTC CASSLVGSGSYEQYF TRBV5-1 - TRBJ2-7 -
TGTGCCAGCAGTTTAGGTTGGGGGAGGGCGGACACCGGGGAGCTGTTTTTT CASSLGWGRADTGELFF TRBV12-3/TRBV12-4 many TRBJ2-2 TRBD2
TGTGCCAGCAGTTTCCGGACAGGGCTGGCAGATACGCAGTATTTT CASSFRTGLADTQYF TRBV27 - TRBJ2-3 TRBD1
TGTGCCAGCAGCTCGGGACCCGGGAAGGGGCCAGAAAACATTCAGTACTTC CASSSGPGKGPENIQYF TRBV7-9 - TRBJ2-4 -
TGTGCCAGCAGTTCTAGCGGGAGATCGAAGACCCAGTACTTC CASSSSGRSKTQYF TRBV28 few TRBJ2-5 TRBD2
TGCGCCAGCAGCTTCAGGGAAGCCTACGAGCAGTACTTC CASSFREAYEQYF TRBV5-1 many TRBJ2-7 -
TGCAGTGCTAGAGACCCCACCAGGGGAAAGACTGAAGCTTTCTTT CSARDPTRGKTEAFF TRBV20-1 many TRBJ1-1 -
TGCAGTGCTAGTTTAAGCCCCTACGAGCAGTACTTC CSASLSPYEQYF TRBV20-1 many TRBJ2-7 -
TGCAGTGCTAGCGCGGGAGTCCAAGAGACCCAGTACTTC CSASAGVQETQYF TRBV20-1 few TRBJ2-5 TRBD2
TGTGCCAGCTGTCTTACTACCGGGACAGGGTCGGAGCAGTACTTC CASCLTTGTGSEQYF TRBV12-3/TRBV12-4 many TRBJ2-7 TRBD1
TGCGCCAGCAGCCTACCTACAGCCATGAACACTGAAGCTTTCTTT CASSLPTAMNTEAFF TRBV5-1 many TRBJ1-1 -
TGTGCCAGCAGTTTACCCTGGGGACAGGGGGAAACTGAAGCTTTCTTT CASSLPWGQGETEAFF TRBV28 few TRBJ1-1 TRBD1
TGTGCCAGCAGTTTAGTGTCCGGGCCAAACGCTCGGCAGTACTTC CASSLVSGPNARQYF TRBV12-3/TRBV12-4 few TRBJ2-7 -
TGTGCCACTTCGACAGGGGCCGCACGGCAGCCCCAGCATTTT CATSTGAARQPQHF TRBV15 many TRBJ1-5 TRBD1
TGTGCCAGCAGAGCAGGGGGCATAGCTGGCTACACCTTC CASRAGGIAGYTF TRBV9 few TRBJ1-2 TRBD1
TGTGCCAGCATAGGGAACTCCTACAATGAGCAGTTCTTC CASIGNSYNEQFF TRBV12-3/TRBV12-4 - TRBJ2-1 -
TGTGCCATCAGCACGACCGATTCCCGACCGGGACAGATATACTATGGCTACACCTTC CAISTTDSRPGQIYYGYTF TRBV10-3 many TRBJ1-2 TRBD1
TGTGCCAGCAGCTTTAGCGGGAGCCGCACAGATACGCAGTATTTT CASSFSGSRTDTQYF TRBV7-2 - TRBJ2-3 TRBD2